This paragraph covers one TCR beta chain sequence. Its antigen is unidentified. This entry comes from a study of shared clonotypes between healthy human individuals. Study-wide context: Donors had three CD4 naive, three CD4 memory, two CD8 naive and one CD8 memory plate apiece.

TCRdb's copy holds only in-frame clones and misses some; the assay was immunoSEQ multiplex PCR. The sample consists of 2.3 million or so clones, 85% to 95% of them appearing once. Broader study findings: Despite large depth, rarefaction showed incomplete sorted-subset sequencing. Among donors, clonotype sharing was expected to be affected by sequencing depth.

It was into CD45RA+ naive and CD45RA-negative memory subsets that the CD4+ cells were split. The sequencing sample was made of naive CD4+ T cells from PBMCs. Indicated subset: CD45RA+ positively selected. This TCR was sampled from a young man in good health. Some clones in this sample may be carry-over from other donors' samples.

CDR3 DNA sequence: TGTGCCAGCAGCCCCTCAACAGGGCCTAATGAAAAACTGTTTTTT. Translation gives CASSPSTGPNEKLFF. The chain recombines TRBV7-2 with TRBJ1-4, with a possible D match to TRBD1 (6 bases). V lost 5 bases and J 3 bases, leaving 13 bases between the germline ends. CDR3 length equals 15 residues. CDR1 is SGHTA, CDR2 FQGNSA, per germline.